These 19 T cell receptor beta chains originate from one sample sequenced in a study of CD8 T cells in ankylosing spondylitis. Study-level results: Typical of ankylosing spondylitis blood, it appeared, was a TCR beta motif of under 10 highly homologous variants.

MiXCR, run by TCRdb on the 5' RACE reads, gives a single entry per CDR3 protein. Found here are more than 600,000 distinct CDR3 sequences, around 20% of them singletons; the top ten hold 15% to 20%. No cognate antigen is known for these TCRs. The sequencing sample was made of blood, either unsorted or a sorted T cell fraction (not recorded which). Receptor source: a male donor with ankylosing spondylitis.

This chain uses TRBV14 with TRBJ2-5; 11 bases line up with TRBD1. Germline CDR1 reads SGHDN; CDR2 reads FVKESK. V lost 3 bases, J lost 5 bases, and 5 bases stayed unmatched. There are 15 residues in the CDR3. This CDR3 is CASSHRDRGDETQYF. DNA of the CDR3: TGTGCCAGCAGCCACCGGGACAGGGGGGATGAGACCCAGTACTTC.

V usage is TRBV29-1 and J usage is TRBJ2-1, with 9 nucleotides matching TRBD2. The CDR3 covers 13 residues. Germline V CDR1 and CDR2: SQVTM, ANQGSEA. Losses at the gene ends were 7 bases for V and 6 bases for J; bases not matched to a gene: 7. In nucleotides, the CDR3 is TGCAGCGCACTAGCGGGCGGAATCAATGAGCAGTTCTTC. Protein product: CSALAGGINEQFF.

V is TRBV24-1 and J is TRBJ1-1, with D hard to call. The CDR3 has 11 amino acids. Trimming shortened V by 6 bases and J by 8 bases, and 9 bases separated the two germline ends. Germline values: CDR1 KGHDR, CDR2 SFDVKD. In nucleotides, the CDR3 is TGTGCCACCAGTCAAGGGCTAGAAGCTTTCTTT. Residues: CATSQGLEAFF.

This sequence joins TRBV20-1 and TRBJ2-7; 8 positions agree with TRBD1. The germline gives CDR1 DFQATT, CDR2 SNEGSKA (reference sequence). The CDR3 loop spans 16 amino acids. V was clipped by 3 bases and J by 0 bases; unmatched bases: 10. CDR3 region: CSARTSGDRSSYEQYF. In DNA, the CDR3 is TGCAGTGCTAGGACGTCAGGGGACAGGAGCTCCTACGAGCAGTACTTC.

The CDR3 region is CASSAQGLTNEKLFF. CDR3 bases: TGTGCCAGCAGCGCACAGGGGTTGACTAATGAAAAACTGTTTTTT. The genes are TRBV7-8 and TRBJ1-4, with TRBD1 matching 7 bases. The germline gives CDR1 SGHVS, CDR2 FQNEAQ. The CDR3 is 15 residues long. The junction had 5 bases not matched to a gene; V was cut back by 5 bases and J by 2 bases. The whole variable domain, filled in from reference TRBV7-8 and TRBJ1-4, reads GAGVSQSPRYKVAKRGQDVALRCDPISGHVSLFWYQQALGQGPEFLTYFQNEAQLDKSGLPSDRFFAERPEGSVSTLKIQRTQQEDSAVYLCASSAQGLTNEKLFFGSGTQLSVL.

The sample holds a few counts of this clonotype. The V call is TRBV9, the J call TRBJ2-5; 10 positions agree with TRBD2. CDR3 length: 15 amino acids. Germline lookup yields CDR1 SGDLS and CDR2 YYNGEE. J lost 4 bases, V lost 0 bases, and 3 bases had no gene match. CDR3 residues: CASSVGVAGGETQYF. The CDR3 DNA sequence: TGTGCCAGCAGCGTAGGTGTAGCGGGAGGAGAGACCCAGTACTTC.

The rearrangement links TRBV7-2 to TRBJ2-5; weak D call: TRBD2 (6 bases). In germline, CDR1 is SGHTA, CDR2 FQGNSA. This CDR3 has 16 amino acids. V was clipped by 5 bases and J by 0 bases, with 16 bases between them. This chain's CDR3 is CASSRWGSGYQETQYF. CDR3 coding DNA: TGTGCCAGCAGCCGATGGGGTAGCGGATACCAAGAGACCCAGTACTTC.

CDR3 coding DNA: TGTGCCAGCAGTTTATTGGGCAGGGAGCTCGAGCAGTACTTC. The encoded protein is CASSLLGRELEQYF. The rearrangement links TRBV27 to TRBJ2-7, with D tentatively TRBD1 or TRBD2 (5 bases each). Trimming took off 1 base at V and 6 bases at J, with 13 bases between the two ends. Per germline, CDR1 MNHEY and CDR2 SMNVEV (reference sequence). The CDR3 length is 14 residues.

The chain couples TRBV19 to TRBJ1-1, with TRBD1 as a possible D gene (5 bases). The CDR3 totals 11 residues. V was pared by 3 bases and J by 10 bases, with 9 bases between. Germline loops: CDR1 LNHDA, CDR2 SQIVND (reference sequence). The CDR3 nucleotides are TGTGCCAGTAGTATGACCGGGGGAGCTTTCTTT. Residues: CASSMTGGAFF.

This clonotype was picked up a small number of times. The CDR3 here is CASRTRPSTDTQYF. In DNA, the CDR3 is TGTGCCAGCAGGACTCGTCCCAGCACAGATACGCAGTATTTT. The chain recombines TRBV28 with TRBJ2-3, with D unclear. V was shortened by 6 bases and J by 0 bases, with 10 bases between the two germline ends. Germline V gene sequence: CDR1 MDHEN, CDR2 SYDVKM. This CDR3 contains 14 residues.

The rearrangement uses TRBV11-2 and TRBJ2-5; unclear D gene. Germline lookup yields CDR1 SGHAT and CDR2 FQNNGV. Deletions cut 1 base from V and 4 bases from J, with 10 bases between. The length of the CDR3 is 14 residues. As DNA, the CDR3 is TGTGCCAGCAGCTTAGTCCGGCAAGGAGAGACCCAGTACTTC. Its translation: CASSLVRQGETQYF.

This chain links TRBV19 with TRBJ2-7; possibly TRBD1 for D (5 bases). The V and J ends lost 8 bases and 2 bases respectively, with 16 bases between them. CDR1 and CDR2 from the germline V gene are LNHDA and SQIVND (reference sequence). The CDR3 is made up of 14 amino acids. The chain's CDR3 is CASGSSQGTYEQYF. The CDR3 DNA sequence: TGTGCCAGTGGCTCCTCGCAGGGAACCTACGAGCAGTACTTC.

This clonotype was observed a few times. This chain connects TRBV3-1 to TRBJ1-1; the match to TRBD1 covers 9 bases. The germline V gene encodes CDR1 LGHDT and CDR2 YNNKEL (reference sequence). The ends lost 3 bases at V and 1 base at J; junction bases unmatched: 6. This CDR3 has 16 residues. CDR3 bases: TGTGCCAGCAGCCAGACAGGGGGAGGAAGGAACACTGAAGCTTTCTTT. Encoded protein: CASSQTGGGRNTEAFF.

Many counts were recorded for this clonotype. The chain employs TRBV12-3 or TRBV12-4 and TRBJ1-5, with TRBD1 as a possible D gene (5 bases). This CDR3 has 13 amino acids. Trimming removed 5 bases at V and 5 bases at J, with 10 bases between. The CDR3 reads CASSLRADQPQHF. CDR3 nucleotide sequence: TGTGCCAGCAGTCTCAGGGCGGATCAGCCCCAGCATTTT.

The CDR3 DNA reads as TGTGCCAGTAGCCGAGGAGAGGGCGGGCAGTACTTC. Translation: CASSRGEGGQYF. The J gene is TRBJ2-7, the V gene TRBV19, with a tentative D call TRBD2 (5 bases). V lost 6 bases and J lost 9, with 15 bases in between. Germline V lookup: CDR1 LNHDA, CDR2 SQIVND (reference sequence). The CDR3 runs 12 residues.

V usage is TRBV7-3 and J usage is TRBJ1-1; TRBD1 matches 8 bases. Germline V gene data show CDR1 as SGHTA and CDR2 as FQGTGA. V trimming: 0 bases; J trimming: 5 bases; junction bases outside the gene matches: 5. This CDR3 is built from 15 residues. The CDR3 sequence: CASSLTGQGATEAFF. CDR3 DNA sequence: TGTGCCAGCAGCTTAACGGGGCAGGGGGCGACTGAAGCTTTCTTT.

This clonotype came up many times. As DNA, the CDR3 is TGTGCCAGCAGTTTAGATGAAAAACTGTTTTTT. Translated, it gives CASSLDEKLFF. The rearrangement links TRBV12-3 or TRBV12-4 to TRBJ1-4; no clear D gene. V lost 1 base to trimming and J lost 6 bases, with 0 bases between them. CDR3 length: 11 amino acids.

This clonotype was counted a few times. The rearrangement joins TRBV6-5 to TRBJ2-6; tentatively, D is TRBD1 or TRBD2 (5 bases each). This CDR3 has 15 residues. Germline values: CDR1 MNHEY, CDR2 SVGAGI. V lost 2 bases and J 1 base, leaving 6 bases between the germline ends. CDR3: CASSYEGSGANVLTF. In DNA, the CDR3 is TGTGCCAGCAGTTACGAGGGGTCTGGGGCCAACGTCCTGACTTTC.

The chain carries TRBV29-1 and TRBJ2-3; TRBD1 matches at 7 bases. V lost 5 bases, J lost 3 bases, and 8 bases stayed unmatched. CDR1 is SQVTM and CDR2 is ANQGSEA in the germline V gene. The CDR3 is 14 residues long. The CDR3 spells CSVPPGQRTDTQYF. CDR3 coding DNA: TGCAGCGTTCCCCCGGGACAGCGGACAGATACGCAGTATTTT.